These T cell receptor beta chains were read from a single sample in a study of shared clonotypes between healthy human individuals. Method: immunoSEQ multiplex PCR; TCRdb's copy keeps in-frame clones and lacks some. The sample includes about 96,000 clones, about 45% of them seen just once. Sample: PBMCs. The receptors were gathered from a woman aged 40 to 49 in good health. Some clones in this sample may be carry-over from other donors' samples. Both conserved end residues are part of each CDR3. D genes are given only for firm matches. Size is omitted from some rows. Given values are once, few, many or a class for expanded clones.

clone_size d_call j_call v_call cdr3_nt cdr3_aa
- - TRBJ1-1 TRBV2 TGTGCCAGCATGATTCTAGGGAAGGCTTTCTTT CASMILGKAFF
- - TRBJ2-4 TRBV18 TGTGCCAGCTCCCCAGAATGGGGGGGCTTAATGTACTTC CASSPEWGGLMYF
once TRBD1 TRBJ2-3 TRBV7-9 TGTGCCAGCAGCCGCCTGATCAGGGGGTGGGATACGCAGTATTTT CASSRLIRGWDTQYF
- TRBD1 TRBJ2-7 TRBV9 TGTGCCAGGACCGGGACAGAGCTCCGGGCGTACGAGCAGTACTTC CARTGTELRAYEQYF
- - TRBJ2-1 TRBV2 TGTGCCAGTTGTCCGTCCAGGAACAATGAGCAGTTCTTC CASCPSRNNEQFF
few TRBD1 TRBJ2-3 TRBV10-3 TGTGCCATCAAGCCGGGACAGAACACAGATACGCAGTATTTT CAIKPGQNTDTQYF
- TRBD2 TRBJ2-5 TRBV18 TGTGCCAGCTCGCATGATCCGGGACTAGCGGGAGGGAGAGAGACCCAGTACTTC CASSHDPGLAGGRETQYF
- - TRBJ2-7 TRBV4-2 TGTGCCAGCAGCCGATCCTACGAGCAGTACTTC CASSRSYEQYF
many - TRBJ1-1 TRBV2 TGTGCCAGCAGTGAAGGTGTCATCCAAGCTTTCTTT CASSEGVIQAFF
- - TRBJ2-1 TRBV27 TGTGCCAGCAGTTTCCAGGGAAGCTACAATGAGCAGTTCTTC CASSFQGSYNEQFF
many - TRBJ2-5 TRBV7-6 TGTGCCAGCAGCCAGACCCACTCAGCGGAGACCCAGTACTTC CASSQTHSAETQYF
- - TRBJ2-1 TRBV5-1 TGCGCCAGCAGCTTGTTTGGGTCCGGGAATGAGCAGTTCTTC CASSLFGSGNEQFF
many TRBD2 TRBJ2-1 TRBV7-8 TGTGCCAGCAGCCGTGGACTAGCGGGGGGCAGTCAGTTCTTC CASSRGLAGGSQFF
- - TRBJ1-2 TRBV6-6 TGTGCCAGCGGTCGACAGATTAACTATGGCTACACCTTC CASGRQINYGYTF
- TRBD1 TRBJ1-4 TRBV18 TGTGCCAGCTCGGCTCGACAGGGAACTAATGAAAAACTGTTTTTT CASSARQGTNEKLFF
few - TRBJ1-1 TRBV6-5 TGTGCCAGCAGGGGCCCCGGGGCAATGAACACTGAAGCTTTCTTT CASRGPGAMNTEAFF
few TRBD2 TRBJ2-1 TRBV5-4 TGTGCCAGCAGCTTGGATTCTAGCGGGCTCAATGAGCAGTTCTTC CASSLDSSGLNEQFF
- - TRBJ2-5 TRBV18 TGTGCCAGCTCAACACCGGGGTCCGTAGAGACCCAGTACTTC CASSTPGSVETQYF
- - TRBJ2-4 TRBV5-4 TGTGCCAGCAGCTTGTCCGGGACCGTTAAAAACATTCAGTACTTC CASSLSGTVKNIQYF
- - TRBJ1-2 TRBV7-8 TGTGCCAGCAGCTTACAGGGATATGGCTACACCTTC CASSLQGYGYTF
few - TRBJ1-6 TRBV27 TGTGCCAGCACCCCGCGAGGCGCGGGATATAATTCACCCCTCCACTTT CASTPRGAGYNSPLHF
few TRBD2 TRBJ2-3 TRBV29-1 TGCAGCGCTCGTAGCGGGAGAGGTGGCACAGATACGCAGTATTTT CSARSGRGGTDTQYF
few - TRBJ2-2 TRBV28 TGTGCCAGCAGTTTGTCTCCGGTCACCGGGGAGCTGTTTTTT CASSLSPVTGELFF
many - TRBJ1-3 TRBV5-1 TGCGCCAGCAGCTCCTTAGGGGGTACTGGAAACACCATATATTTT CASSSLGGTGNTIYF
- - TRBJ2-7 TRBV7-2 TGTGCCAGCACCAAACGGGCGGGACTCGACGAGCAGTACTTC CASTKRAGLDEQYF
once TRBD1 TRBJ2-5 TRBV7-8 TGTGCCAGCAGCTTAGGGGGGACAGGGCAAGAGACCCAGTACTTC CASSLGGTGQETQYF
- TRBD2 TRBJ2-1 TRBV28 TGTGCCAGCAGTTTGGGACTAGCGCAGCAGTTCTTC CASSLGLAQQFF
many - TRBJ2-7 TRBV9 TGTGCCAGCAGCCCAGGGGGGTTGACCTACGAGCAGTACTTC CASSPGGLTYEQYF
- - TRBJ2-6 TRBV2 TGTGCCAGCAGGGGACAATTCTCTGGGGCCAACGTCCTGACTTTC CASRGQFSGANVLTF
many TRBD2 TRBJ2-3 TRBV6-5 TGTGCCAGCAGTTACTCCAGCGGGAGGGCCGGTACGCAGTATTTT CASSYSSGRAGTQYF
- - TRBJ1-5 TRBV7-2 TGTGCCAGCAGCTTAGCAGGCGGTTATAGCAATCAGCCCCAGCATTTT CASSLAGGYSNQPQHF
- - TRBJ1-2 TRBV5-1 TGCGCCAGCAGCCAGGAAGTGGCAGCTTATGGCTACACCTTC CASSQEVAAYGYTF
few TRBD1 TRBJ2-7 TRBV4-2 TGTGCCAGCAGCCCGGCAACAGGGGGCTCCTACGAGCAGTACTTC CASSPATGGSYEQYF
many TRBD2 TRBJ2-3 TRBV7-2 TGTGCCAGCAGCTCTCCCGGGACTAGCGGGAGACGAAGCACAGGTACGCAGTATTTT CASSSPGTSGRRSTGTQYF
many - TRBJ2-3 TRBV4-3 TGCGCCAGCAGCCAGGACCCCTCTCAAGAGGTAGATACGCAGTATTTT CASSQDPSQEVDTQYF
few - TRBJ2-7 TRBV28 TGTGCCAGCAGTCAGGGGGGGGCCCTCTACGAGCAGTACTTC CASSQGGALYEQYF